This TCR beta chain was found in a study of CD8+ T cells in alopecia areata. RNA was extracted and reverse transcribed into cDNA as the sequencing template. This table comes from immunoSEQ multiplex PCR, and its TCRdb copy is limited to in-frame clones, with some not included. The sample contains approximately 210,000 clones, roughly 60% of which appear only once. Treatment defined: oral pan-JAK inhibitor, 5-10 mg twice daily. Germline V lookup: CDR1 LGHNA, CDR2 YSLEER. V shed 3 bases, J shed 3 bases, and the junction held 6 bases outside the gene matches. The CDR3 is made up of 16 amino acids. The gene calls are TRBV4-3 and TRBJ2-3; the match to TRBD2 covers 10 bases. The material was CD4+ T cells sorted from blood, obtained at week 24, from a patient treated with tofacitinib. This receptor was obtained from a human donor with alopecia areata. The CDR3 reads CASSQALAGRTDTQYF. The DNA of the CDR3 is TGCGCCAGCAGCCAGGCACTAGCGGGGCGAACAGATACGCAGTATTTT.